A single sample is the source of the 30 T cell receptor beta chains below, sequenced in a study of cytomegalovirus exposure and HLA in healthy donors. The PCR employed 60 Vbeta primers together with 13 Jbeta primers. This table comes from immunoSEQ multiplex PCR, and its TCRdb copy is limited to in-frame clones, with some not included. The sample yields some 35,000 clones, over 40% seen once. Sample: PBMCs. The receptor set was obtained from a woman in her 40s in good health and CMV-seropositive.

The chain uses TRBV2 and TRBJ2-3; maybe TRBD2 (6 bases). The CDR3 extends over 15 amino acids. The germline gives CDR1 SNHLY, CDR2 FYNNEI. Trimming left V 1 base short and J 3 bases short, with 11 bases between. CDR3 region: CASSEEEGGTDTQYF. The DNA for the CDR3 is TGTGCCAGCAGTGAAGAGGAGGGTGGAACAGATACGCAGTATTTT.

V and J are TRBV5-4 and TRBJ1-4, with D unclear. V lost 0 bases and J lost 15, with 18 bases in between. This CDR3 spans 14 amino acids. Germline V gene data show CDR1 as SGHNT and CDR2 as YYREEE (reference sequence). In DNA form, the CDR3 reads TGTGCCAGCAGCTTGGCGGGAGAGCCCCGGAGGATGTTTTTT. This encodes CASSLAGEPRRMFF.

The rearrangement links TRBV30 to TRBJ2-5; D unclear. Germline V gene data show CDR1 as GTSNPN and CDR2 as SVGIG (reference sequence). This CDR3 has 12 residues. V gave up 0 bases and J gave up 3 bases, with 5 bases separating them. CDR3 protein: CAWSVVKETQYF. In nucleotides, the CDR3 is TGTGCCTGGAGTGTTGTTAAAGAGACCCAGTACTTC.

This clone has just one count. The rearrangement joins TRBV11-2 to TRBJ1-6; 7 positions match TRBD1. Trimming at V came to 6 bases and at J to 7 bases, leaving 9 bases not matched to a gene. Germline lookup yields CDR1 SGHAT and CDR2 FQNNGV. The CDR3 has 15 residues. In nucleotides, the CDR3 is TGTGCCAGCAGGGTACCGGGACAGAAGAATTCACCCCTCCACTTT. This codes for CASRVPGQKNSPLHF.

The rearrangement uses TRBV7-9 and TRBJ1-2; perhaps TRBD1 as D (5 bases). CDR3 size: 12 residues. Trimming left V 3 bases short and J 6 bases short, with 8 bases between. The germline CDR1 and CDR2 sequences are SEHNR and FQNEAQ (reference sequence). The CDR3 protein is CASSFGGDGYTF. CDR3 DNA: TGTGCCAGCAGCTTCGGGGGGGATGGCTACACCTTC.

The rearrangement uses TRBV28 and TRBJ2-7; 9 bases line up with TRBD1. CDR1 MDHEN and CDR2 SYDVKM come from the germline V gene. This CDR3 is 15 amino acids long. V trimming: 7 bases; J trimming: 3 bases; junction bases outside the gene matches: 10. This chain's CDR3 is CASTTGTGGGYEQYF. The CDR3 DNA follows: TGTGCCAGCACCACAGGAACAGGGGGCGGCTACGAGCAGTACTTC.

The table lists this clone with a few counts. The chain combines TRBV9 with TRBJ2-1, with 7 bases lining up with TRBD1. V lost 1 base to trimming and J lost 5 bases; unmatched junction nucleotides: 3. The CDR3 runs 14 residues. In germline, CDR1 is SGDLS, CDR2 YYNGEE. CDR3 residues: CASSVKGADNEQFF. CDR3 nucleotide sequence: TGTGCCAGCAGCGTAAAGGGGGCGGACAATGAGCAGTTCTTC.

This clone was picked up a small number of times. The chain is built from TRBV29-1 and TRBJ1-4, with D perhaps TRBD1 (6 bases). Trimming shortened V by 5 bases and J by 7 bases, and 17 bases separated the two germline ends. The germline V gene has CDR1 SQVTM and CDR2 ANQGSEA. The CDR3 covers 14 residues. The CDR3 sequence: CSVLTSGGSEKLFF. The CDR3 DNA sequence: TGCAGCGTTTTGACTTCGGGGGGCAGTGAAAAACTGTTTTTT.

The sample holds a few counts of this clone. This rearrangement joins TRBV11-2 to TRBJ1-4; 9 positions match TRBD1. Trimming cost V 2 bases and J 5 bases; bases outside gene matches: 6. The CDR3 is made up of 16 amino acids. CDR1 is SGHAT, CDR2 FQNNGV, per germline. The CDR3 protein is CASSLIFGQGNEKLFF. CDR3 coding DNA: TGTGCCAGCAGCTTAATATTCGGACAGGGGAATGAAAAACTGTTTTTT.

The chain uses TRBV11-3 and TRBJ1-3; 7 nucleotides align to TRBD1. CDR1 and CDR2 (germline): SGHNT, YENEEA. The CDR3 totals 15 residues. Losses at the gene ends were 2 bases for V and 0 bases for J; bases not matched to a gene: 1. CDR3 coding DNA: TGTGCCAGCAGCTTAAACAGGGGCTCTGGAAACACCATATATTTT. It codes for CASSLNRGSGNTIYF. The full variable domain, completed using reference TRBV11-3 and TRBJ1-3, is EAGVVQSPRYKIIEKKQPVAFWCNPISGHNTLYWYLQNLGQGPELLIRYENEEAVDDSQLPKDRFSAERLKGVDSTLKIQPAELGDSAVYLCASSLNRGSGNTIYFGEGSWLTVV.

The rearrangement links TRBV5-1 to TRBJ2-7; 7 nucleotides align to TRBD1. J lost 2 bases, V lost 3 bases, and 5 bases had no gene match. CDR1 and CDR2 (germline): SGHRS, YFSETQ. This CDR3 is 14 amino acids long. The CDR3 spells CASSSGQLTYEQYF. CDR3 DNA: TGCGCCAGCAGCTCGGGACAGCTTACCTACGAGCAGTACTTC.

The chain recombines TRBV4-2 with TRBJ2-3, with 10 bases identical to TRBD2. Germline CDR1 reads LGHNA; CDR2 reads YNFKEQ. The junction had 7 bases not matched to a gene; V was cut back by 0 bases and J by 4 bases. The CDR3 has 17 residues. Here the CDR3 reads CASSQDMSGGGSDTQYF. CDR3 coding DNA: TGTGCCAGCAGCCAAGATATGAGCGGGGGGGGCTCAGATACGCAGTATTTT.

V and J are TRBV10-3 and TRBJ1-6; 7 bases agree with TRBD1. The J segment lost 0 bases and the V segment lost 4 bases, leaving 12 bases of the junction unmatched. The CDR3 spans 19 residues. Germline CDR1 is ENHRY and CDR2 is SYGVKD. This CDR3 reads CAISAQTGIPSSYNSPLHF. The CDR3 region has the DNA TGTGCCATCAGTGCGCAGACAGGGATACCGAGCTCCTATAATTCACCCCTCCACTTT.

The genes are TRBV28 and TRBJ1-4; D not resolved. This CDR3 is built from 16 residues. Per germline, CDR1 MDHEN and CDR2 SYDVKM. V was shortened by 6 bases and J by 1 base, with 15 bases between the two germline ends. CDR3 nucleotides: TGTGCCAGCAGAACTTTCCGAAAGAGAACTAATGAAAAACTGTTTTTT. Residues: CASRTFRKRTNEKLFF. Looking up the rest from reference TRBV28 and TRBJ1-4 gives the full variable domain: DVKVTQSSRYLVKRTGEKVFLECVQDMDHENMFWYRQDPGLGLRLIYFSYDVKMKEKGDIPEGYSVSREKKERFSLILESASTNQTSMYLCASRTFRKRTNEKLFFGSGTQLSVL.

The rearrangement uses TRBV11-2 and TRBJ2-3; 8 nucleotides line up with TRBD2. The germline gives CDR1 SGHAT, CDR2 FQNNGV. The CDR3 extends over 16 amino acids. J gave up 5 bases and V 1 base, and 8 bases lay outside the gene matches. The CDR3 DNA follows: TGTGCCAGCAGCTTAGCGGGCGGGGGGATGGGAGATACGCAGTATTTT. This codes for CASSLAGGGMGDTQYF.

Written as DNA, the CDR3 is TGTGCCAGCAGCCCGGGGGACGTCCTCTCTGGAAACACCATATATTTT. This encodes CASSPGDVLSGNTIYF. V gene TRBV5-8 combines with J gene TRBJ1-3, with D possibly TRBD1 on 5 matching bases. This CDR3 contains 16 residues. V shed 4 bases and J shed 0 bases, with 14 bases lying between them. Germline CDR1 reads SGHTS; CDR2 reads YDEGEE.

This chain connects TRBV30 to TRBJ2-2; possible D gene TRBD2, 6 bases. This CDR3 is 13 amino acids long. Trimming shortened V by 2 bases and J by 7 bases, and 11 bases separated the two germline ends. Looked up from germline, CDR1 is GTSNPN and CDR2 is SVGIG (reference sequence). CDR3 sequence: CAWSWRADGELFF. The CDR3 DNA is TGTGCCTGGAGTTGGAGGGCGGACGGGGAGCTGTTTTTT.

DNA of the CDR3: TGTGCCATCAAACTCGACAGGGGCCTCTATGGCTACACCTTC. The encoded protein is CAIKLDRGLYGYTF. The gene calls are TRBV10-3 and TRBJ1-2, with 8 nucleotides matching TRBD1. CDR3 length: 14 residues. The germline V gene has CDR1 ENHRY and CDR2 SYGVKD. V gave up 7 bases and J gave up 4 bases; unmatched junction bases: 8.

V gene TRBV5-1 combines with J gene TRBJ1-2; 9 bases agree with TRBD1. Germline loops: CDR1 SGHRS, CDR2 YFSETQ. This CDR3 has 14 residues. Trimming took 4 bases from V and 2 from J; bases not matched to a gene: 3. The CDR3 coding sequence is TGCGCCAGCAGCCTCGGACAGGGGAACTATGGCTACACCTTC. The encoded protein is CASSLGQGNYGYTF.

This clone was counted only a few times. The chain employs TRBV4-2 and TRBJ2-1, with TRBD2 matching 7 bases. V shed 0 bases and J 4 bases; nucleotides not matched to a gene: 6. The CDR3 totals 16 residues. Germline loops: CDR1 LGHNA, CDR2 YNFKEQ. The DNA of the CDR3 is TGTGCCAGCAGCCAAGATTCCAGCGGGGCATACAATGAGCAGTTCTTC. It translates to CASSQDSSGAYNEQFF.

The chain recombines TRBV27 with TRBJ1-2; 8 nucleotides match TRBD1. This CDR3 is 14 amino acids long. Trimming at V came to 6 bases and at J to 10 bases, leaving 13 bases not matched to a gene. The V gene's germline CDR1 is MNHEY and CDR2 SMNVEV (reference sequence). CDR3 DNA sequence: TGTGCCAGCAGCGCCCGGACAGGGCTTTTTGTCTACACCTTC. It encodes CASSARTGLFVYTF.

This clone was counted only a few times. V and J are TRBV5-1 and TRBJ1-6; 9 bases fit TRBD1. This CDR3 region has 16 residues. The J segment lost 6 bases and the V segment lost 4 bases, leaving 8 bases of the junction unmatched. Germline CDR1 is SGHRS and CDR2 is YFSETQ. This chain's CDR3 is CASSPRTGDVNSPLHF. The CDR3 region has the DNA TGCGCCAGCAGCCCCAGGACAGGGGATGTTAATTCACCCCTCCACTTT.

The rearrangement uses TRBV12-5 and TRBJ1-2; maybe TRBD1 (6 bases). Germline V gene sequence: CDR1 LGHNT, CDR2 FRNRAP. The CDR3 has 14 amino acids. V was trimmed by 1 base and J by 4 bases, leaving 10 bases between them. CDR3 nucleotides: TGTGCTAGTGGTTTGGCGGACAGTTTCTATGGCTACACCTTC. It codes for CASGLADSFYGYTF.

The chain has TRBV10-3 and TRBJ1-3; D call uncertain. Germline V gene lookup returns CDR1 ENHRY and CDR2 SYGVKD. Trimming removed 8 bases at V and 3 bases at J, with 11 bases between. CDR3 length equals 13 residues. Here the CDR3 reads CAISGVFGNTIYF. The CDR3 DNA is TGTGCCATCTCCGGAGTGTTTGGAAACACCATATATTTT.

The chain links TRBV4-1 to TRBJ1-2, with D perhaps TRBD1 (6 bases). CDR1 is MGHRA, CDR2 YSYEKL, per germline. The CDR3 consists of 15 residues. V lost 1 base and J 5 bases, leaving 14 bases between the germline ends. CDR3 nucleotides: TGCGCCAGCAGCCAAGCTGGGGGCGCGCGGTATGGCTACACCTTC. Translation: CASSQAGGARYGYTF.

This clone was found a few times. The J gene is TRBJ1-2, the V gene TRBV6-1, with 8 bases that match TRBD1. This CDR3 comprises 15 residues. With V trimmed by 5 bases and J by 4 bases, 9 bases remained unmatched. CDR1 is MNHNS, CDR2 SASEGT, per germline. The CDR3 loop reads CASSSGQEAVYGYTF. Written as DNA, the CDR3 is TGTGCCAGCAGTTCGGGACAGGAGGCCGTCTATGGCTACACCTTC.

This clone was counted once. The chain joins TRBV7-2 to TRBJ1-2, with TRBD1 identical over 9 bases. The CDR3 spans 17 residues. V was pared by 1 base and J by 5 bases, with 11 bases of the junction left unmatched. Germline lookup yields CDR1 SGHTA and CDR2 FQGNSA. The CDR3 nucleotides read TGTGCCAGCAGCTTAGTCGGGACAGGGATGGGGAGGTATGGCTACACCTTC. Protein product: CASSLVGTGMGRYGYTF.

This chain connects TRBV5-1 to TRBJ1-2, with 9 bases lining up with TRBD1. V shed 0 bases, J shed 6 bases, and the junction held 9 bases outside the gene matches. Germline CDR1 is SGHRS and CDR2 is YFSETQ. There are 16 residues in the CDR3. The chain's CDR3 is CASSLDTTGGANGYTF. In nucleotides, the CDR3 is TGCGCCAGCAGCTTGGATACCACAGGGGGCGCAAATGGCTACACCTTC.

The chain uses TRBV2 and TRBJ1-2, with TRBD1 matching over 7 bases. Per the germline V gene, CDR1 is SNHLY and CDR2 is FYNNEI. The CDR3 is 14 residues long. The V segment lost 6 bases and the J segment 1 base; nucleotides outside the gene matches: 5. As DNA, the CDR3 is TGTGCCAGCAGGTTGGGACAGCATAACTATGGCTACACCTTC. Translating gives CASRLGQHNYGYTF.

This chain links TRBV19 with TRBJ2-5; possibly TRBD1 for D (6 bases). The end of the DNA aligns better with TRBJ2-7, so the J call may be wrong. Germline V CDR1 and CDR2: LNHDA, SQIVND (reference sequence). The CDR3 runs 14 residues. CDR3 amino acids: CASSTVTGSDEQYF. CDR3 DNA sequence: TGTGCCAGTAGTACAGTGACAGGATCTGACGAGCAGTACTTC.